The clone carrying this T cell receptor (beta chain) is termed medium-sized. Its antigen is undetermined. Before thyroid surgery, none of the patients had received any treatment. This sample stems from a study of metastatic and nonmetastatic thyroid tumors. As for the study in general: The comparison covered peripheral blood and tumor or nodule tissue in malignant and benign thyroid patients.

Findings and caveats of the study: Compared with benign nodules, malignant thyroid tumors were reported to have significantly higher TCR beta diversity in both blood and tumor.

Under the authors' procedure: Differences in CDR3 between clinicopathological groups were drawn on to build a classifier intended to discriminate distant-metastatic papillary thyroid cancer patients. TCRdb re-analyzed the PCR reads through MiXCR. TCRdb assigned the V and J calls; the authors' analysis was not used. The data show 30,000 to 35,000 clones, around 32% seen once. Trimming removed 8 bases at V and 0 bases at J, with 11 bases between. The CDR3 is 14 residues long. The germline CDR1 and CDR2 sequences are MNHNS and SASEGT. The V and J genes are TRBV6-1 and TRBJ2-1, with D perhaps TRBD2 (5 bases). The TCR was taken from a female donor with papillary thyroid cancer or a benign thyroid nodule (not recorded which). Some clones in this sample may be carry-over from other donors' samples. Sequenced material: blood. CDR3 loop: CASRRGYSYNEQFF. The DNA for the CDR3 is TGTGCCAGCCGTCGGGGATACTCCTACAATGAGCAGTTCTTC.